Below, one T cell receptor beta chain is given with its context. V was pared by 4 bases and J by 1 base, with 11 bases between. Germline assignment: CDR1 SGHRS and CDR2 YFSETQ. The CDR3 has 14 residues. The data were obtained in a study of T cells in Graves' hyperthyroidism and ophthalmopathy. RNA transcripts served as the template for amplifying TCR beta CDR3 regions. The HTBI set primed first-round TCR CDR3 RT-PCR. One entry per CDR3 protein, called by TCRdb with MiXCR from the multiplex PCR reads. The data show about 420,000 distinct CDR3 sequences, about a sixth seen once. The chain has TRBV5-1 and TRBJ2-5; maybe TRBD1 (5 bases). Material for sequencing was blood. The receptor was isolated from a woman younger than 35 with Graves' hyperthyroidism. This chain's CDR3 is CASSVGQIQETQYF. The CDR3 region has the DNA TGCGCCAGCAGCGTTGGACAAATCCAAGAGACCCAGTACTTC.